The 16 T cell receptor beta chains given below trace back to one sample, sequenced in a study of T cell responses to AZD1222 COVID-19 vaccine. The assay was immunoSEQ multiplex PCR, and TCRdb's table has in-frame clones only and misses some. The table includes around 150,000 clones, around 88% detected once. The sequencing used peripheral blood, collected on day 0 of MenACWY control vaccination. These receptors all come from an adult in good health.

This clone came up once. The chain employs TRBV19 and TRBJ1-3, with 7 bases matching TRBD1. The ends lost 3 bases at V and 2 bases at J; junction bases unmatched: 7. Germline V gene lookup returns CDR1 LNHDA and CDR2 SQIVND (reference sequence). The CDR3 spans 16 residues. CDR3 DNA: TGTGCCAGTAGTATGACAGGAGGGGGCCCTGGAAACACCATATATTTT. Translation gives CASSMTGGGPGNTIYF.

The rearrangement links TRBV4-3 to TRBJ1-2; D is ambiguous. The V and J ends lost 1 base and 9 bases respectively, with 6 bases between them. CDR3 length equals 11 residues. The germline CDR1 and CDR2 sequences are LGHNA and YSLEER. This CDR3 reads CASSQGLSYTF. CDR3 coding DNA: TGCGCCAGCAGCCAAGGTCTAAGCTACACCTTC.

CDR3 protein: CASSHDRNQPQHF. The CDR3 DNA follows: TGTGCCAGCAGCCATGACAGAAATCAGCCCCAGCATTTT. The chain uses TRBV4-2 and TRBJ1-5, with a possible D match to TRBD1 (5 bases). In germline, CDR1 is LGHNA, CDR2 YNFKEQ. The CDR3 has 13 amino acids. The V end lost 3 bases, the J end lost 4 bases, and 7 bases lay between the germline ends.

The CDR3: CASSLGYGANYGYTF. In DNA form, the CDR3 reads TGTGCCAGCAGCTTAGGGTACGGAGCTAACTATGGCTACACCTTC. This rearrangement joins TRBV11-2 to TRBJ1-2; D gene uncertain. The germline gives CDR1 SGHAT, CDR2 FQNNGV. Trimming shortened V by 1 base and J by 0 bases, and 9 bases separated the two germline ends. The CDR3 sequence is 15 residues long.

The genes are TRBV25-1 and TRBJ2-2, with 9 bases fitting TRBD2. Germline trimming cut 1 base from V and 0 bases from J; bases unmatched to any gene: 3. Germline CDR1 is MGHDK and CDR2 is SYGVNS. The CDR3 spans 17 residues. In DNA form, the CDR3 reads TGTGCCAGCAGTGAATTTCTAGCGGGATCGAACACCGGGGAGCTGTTTTTT. It yields the protein CASSEFLAGSNTGELFF.

The chain carries TRBV9 and TRBJ2-7, with TRBD1 matching over 11 bases. After removal of 3 bases from V and 7 bases from J, the junction contained 9 bases not matched to a gene. Germline V lookup: CDR1 SGDLS, CDR2 YYNGEE. CDR3 size: 15 residues. This chain's CDR3 is CASSAGGQGVREQYF. In nucleotides, the CDR3 is TGTGCCAGCAGCGCTGGGGGACAGGGGGTTCGGGAGCAGTACTTC.

The gene calls are TRBV7-8 and TRBJ1-1; D remains unclear. CDR1 is SGHVS and CDR2 is FQNEAQ in the germline V gene. This CDR3 has 12 amino acids. Trimming removed 5 bases from V and 10 bases from J, with 14 bases in between. CDR3 amino acids: CASSAWDRGAFF. The CDR3 bases are TGTGCCAGCAGCGCATGGGATCGGGGAGCTTTCTTT.

The chain has TRBV4-3 and TRBJ2-1; D remains unclear. The CDR3 consists of 16 residues. V was cut by 4 bases and J by 5 bases, with 18 bases left in between. CDR1 and CDR2 (germline): LGHNA, YSLEER. This chain's CDR3 is CASSPRSATPNNEQFF. CDR3 nucleotides: TGCGCCAGCAGCCCCCGGTCGGCTACTCCAAACAATGAGCAGTTCTTC.

The chain couples TRBV11-3 to TRBJ2-2; tentative D call: TRBD1 (6 bases). V was pared by 5 bases and J by 4 bases, with 11 bases between. The CDR3 runs to 14 residues. The germline gives CDR1 SGHNT, CDR2 YENEEA. The CDR3 sequence is CASSPQGFTGELFF. CDR3 nucleotide sequence: TGTGCCAGCAGCCCACAGGGTTTCACCGGGGAGCTGTTTTTT.

This chain uses TRBV19 with TRBJ2-3; TRBD2 matches 10 bases. The trim removed 9 bases at V and 5 bases at J, leaving 8 bases unmatched. Germline lookup yields CDR1 LNHDA and CDR2 SQIVND (reference sequence). There are 14 residues in the CDR3. CDR3 sequence reads: CASRLAGTGDTQYF. CDR3 bases: TGTGCCAGCCGACTAGCGGGCACCGGAGATACGCAGTATTTT.

The chain combines TRBV19 with TRBJ2-2; no reliable D call. The CDR3 is 13 amino acids. Trimming cost V 0 bases and J 6 bases, with 5 bases left between them. The germline V gene encodes CDR1 LNHDA and CDR2 SQIVND (reference sequence). The CDR3 DNA reads TGTGCCAGTAGTATAGAGTTAGCCGGGGAGCTGTTTTTT. As protein: CASSIELAGELFF.

The rearrangement links TRBV19 to TRBJ2-1, with TRBD1 matching over 9 bases. Germline CDR1 LNHDA, CDR2 SQIVND (reference sequence). The CDR3 totals 15 residues. Trimming removed 6 bases from V and 0 bases from J; junction bases left unmatched: 3. The CDR3 reads CASSDRGSSYNEQFF. CDR3 in DNA: TGTGCCAGTAGCGACAGGGGGTCCTCCTACAATGAGCAGTTCTTC.

The rearrangement links TRBV5-5 to TRBJ1-4; D remains ambiguous. Trimming removed 5 bases from V and 7 bases from J, with 18 bases in between. The CDR3 has 15 amino acids. The germline gives CDR1 SGHKS, CDR2 YYEKEE (reference sequence). CDR3 sequence: CASRPTWAGSEKLFF. The CDR3 region has the DNA TGTGCCAGCAGACCGACTTGGGCTGGGAGTGAAAAACTGTTTTTT.

J is TRBJ1-3 and V is TRBV13; a possible D gene is TRBD1 (6 bases). The V gene lost 0 bases and the J gene lost 4 bases, with 13 bases spanning the gap. The length of the CDR3 is 16 residues. Germline lookup yields CDR1 PRHDT and CDR2 FYEKMQ (reference sequence). The CDR3 protein is CASSLGPGTPGNTIYF. The CDR3 region has the DNA TGTGCCAGCAGCTTAGGCCCCGGGACACCCGGAAACACCATATATTTT.

This sequence joins TRBV14 and TRBJ2-2; maybe TRBD2 (5 bases). Trimming left V 1 base short and J 4 bases short, with 16 bases between. Germline V gene sequence: CDR1 SGHDN, CDR2 FVKESK. The CDR3 has 17 residues. CDR3 amino acids: CASSQVGARAGTGELFF. Here the CDR3 DNA reads TGTGCCAGCAGCCAAGTCGGAGCGCGGGCAGGCACCGGGGAGCTGTTTTTT.

The rearrangement uses TRBV9 and TRBJ1-3; D not certain. This CDR3 contains 16 residues. V was cut by 3 bases and J by 0 bases, with 13 bases left in between. The V gene's germline CDR1 is SGDLS and CDR2 YYNGEE. CDR3 amino acids: CASSEGLTASGNTIYF. CDR3 nucleotide sequence: TGTGCCAGCAGCGAGGGCCTTACAGCCTCTGGAAACACCATATATTTT.